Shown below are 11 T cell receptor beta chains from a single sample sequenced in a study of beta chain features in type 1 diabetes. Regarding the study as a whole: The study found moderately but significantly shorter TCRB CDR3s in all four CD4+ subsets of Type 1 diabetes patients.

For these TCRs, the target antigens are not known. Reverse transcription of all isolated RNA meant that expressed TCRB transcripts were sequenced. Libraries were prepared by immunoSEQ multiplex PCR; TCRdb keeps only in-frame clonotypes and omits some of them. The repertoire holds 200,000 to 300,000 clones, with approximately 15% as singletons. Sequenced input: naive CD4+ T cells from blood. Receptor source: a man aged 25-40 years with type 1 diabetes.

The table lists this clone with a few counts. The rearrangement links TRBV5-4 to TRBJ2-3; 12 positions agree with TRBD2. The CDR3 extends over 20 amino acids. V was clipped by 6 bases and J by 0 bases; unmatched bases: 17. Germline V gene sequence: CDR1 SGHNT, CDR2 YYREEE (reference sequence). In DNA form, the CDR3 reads TGTGCCAGCACCCTGAGGGGTTCTGGACTAGCGGGATCTAGCACAGATACGCAGTATTTT. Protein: CASTLRGSGLAGSSTDTQYF.

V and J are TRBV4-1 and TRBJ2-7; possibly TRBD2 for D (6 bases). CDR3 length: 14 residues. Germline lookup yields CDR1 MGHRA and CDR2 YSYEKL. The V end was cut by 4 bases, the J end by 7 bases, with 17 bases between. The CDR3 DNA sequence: TGCGCCAGCAGCCGCGGAGGGGTCCTACAGGAGCAGTACTTC. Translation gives CASSRGGVLQEQYF.

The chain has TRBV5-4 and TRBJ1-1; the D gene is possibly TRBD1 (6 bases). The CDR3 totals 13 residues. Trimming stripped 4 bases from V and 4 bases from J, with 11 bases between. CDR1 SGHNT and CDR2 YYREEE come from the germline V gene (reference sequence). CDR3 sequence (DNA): TGTGCCAGCAGCGAGAGACAGGTCACTGAAGCTTTCTTT. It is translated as CASSERQVTEAFF.

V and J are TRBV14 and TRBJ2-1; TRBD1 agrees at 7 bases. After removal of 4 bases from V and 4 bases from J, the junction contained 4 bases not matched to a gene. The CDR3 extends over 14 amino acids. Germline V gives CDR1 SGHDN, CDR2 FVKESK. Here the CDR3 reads CASSRRDRYNEQFF. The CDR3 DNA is TGTGCCAGCAGCCGCCGGGACAGATACAATGAGCAGTTCTTC. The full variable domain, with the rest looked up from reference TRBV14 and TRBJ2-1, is EAGVTQFPSHSVIEKGQTVTLRCDPISGHDNLYWYRRVMGKEIKFLLHFVKESKQDESGMPNNRFLAERTGGTYSTLKVQPAELEDSGVYFCASSRRDRYNEQFFGPGTRLTVL.

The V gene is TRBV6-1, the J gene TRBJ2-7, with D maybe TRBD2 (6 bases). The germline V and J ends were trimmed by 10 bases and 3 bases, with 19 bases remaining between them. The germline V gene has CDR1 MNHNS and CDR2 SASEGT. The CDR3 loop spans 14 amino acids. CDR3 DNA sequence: TGTGCCATCACCGCGGGGTCGGGGGACTACGAGCAGTACTTC. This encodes CAITAGSGDYEQYF.

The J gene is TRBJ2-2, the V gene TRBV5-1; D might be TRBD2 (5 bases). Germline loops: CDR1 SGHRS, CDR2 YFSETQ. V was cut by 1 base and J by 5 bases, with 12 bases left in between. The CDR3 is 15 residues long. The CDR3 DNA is TGCGCCAGCAGCTTGAGGACTCGAGGAACCGGGGAGCTGTTTTTT. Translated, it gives CASSLRTRGTGELFF.

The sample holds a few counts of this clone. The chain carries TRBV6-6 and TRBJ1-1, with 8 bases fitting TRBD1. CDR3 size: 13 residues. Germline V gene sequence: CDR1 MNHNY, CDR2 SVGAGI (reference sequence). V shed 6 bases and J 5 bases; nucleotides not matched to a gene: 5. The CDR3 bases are TGTGCCAGCAGCCGAGGGACAGGTACTGAAGCTTTCTTT. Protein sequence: CASSRGTGTEAFF.

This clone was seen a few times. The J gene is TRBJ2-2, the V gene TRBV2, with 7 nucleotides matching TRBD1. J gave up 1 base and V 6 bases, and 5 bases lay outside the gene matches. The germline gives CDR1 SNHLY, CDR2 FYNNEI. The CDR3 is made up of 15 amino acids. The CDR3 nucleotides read TGTGCCAGCAGGGGAAGGACAGGGAACACCGGGGAGCTGTTTTTT. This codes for CASRGRTGNTGELFF.

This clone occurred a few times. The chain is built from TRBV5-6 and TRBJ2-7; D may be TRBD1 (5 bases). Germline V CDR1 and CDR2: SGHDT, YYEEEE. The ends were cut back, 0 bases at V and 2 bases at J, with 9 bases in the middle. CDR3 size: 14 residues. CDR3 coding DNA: TGTGCCAGCAGCTTGGAAGGGGTAGCCTACGAGCAGTACTTC. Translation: CASSLEGVAYEQYF.

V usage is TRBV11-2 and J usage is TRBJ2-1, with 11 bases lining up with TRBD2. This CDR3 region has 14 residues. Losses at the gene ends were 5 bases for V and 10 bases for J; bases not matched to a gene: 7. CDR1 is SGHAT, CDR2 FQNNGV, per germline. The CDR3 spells CASSRLAGTREQFF. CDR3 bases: TGTGCCAGCAGCCGACTAGCGGGGACGCGGGAGCAGTTCTTC.

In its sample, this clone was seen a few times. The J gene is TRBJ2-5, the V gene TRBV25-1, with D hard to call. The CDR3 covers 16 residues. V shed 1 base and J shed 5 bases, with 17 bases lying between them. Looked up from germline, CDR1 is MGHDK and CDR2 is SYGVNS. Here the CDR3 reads CASSEWARFQSETQYF. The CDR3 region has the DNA TGTGCCAGCAGTGAATGGGCCAGGTTCCAGAGTGAGACCCAGTACTTC.